The 31 T cell receptor beta chains below all came from one sample that was sequenced in a study of shared clonotypes between healthy human individuals. The assay was immunoSEQ multiplex PCR, and TCRdb's table has in-frame clones only and misses some. Of about 2 million clones listed, about 94% are singletons. The naive CD8 fraction comprised CD45RO-negative cells positively selected for CCR7 and excluded terminally differentiated effector memory CD45RA+ cells. The sequenced sample consisted of naive CD8+ T cells sorted from blood. The receptor set was obtained from a man aged 18 to 29 in good health.

This chain links TRBV6-1 with TRBJ1-5; D gene ambiguous. The CDR3 runs to 18 residues. Per the germline V gene, CDR1 is MNHNS and CDR2 is SASEGT. V was shortened by 2 bases and J by 0 bases, with 17 bases between the two germline ends. The DNA for the CDR3 is TGTGCCAGCAGTGAACCAGAACCATACAGTTATAGCAATCAGCCCCAGCATTTT. Its translation: CASSEPEPYSYSNQPQHF.

The rearrangement links TRBV7-9 to TRBJ2-7; D gene unclear. The CDR3 is made up of 15 amino acids. Trimming left V 1 base short and J 3 bases short, with 13 bases between. Germline loops: CDR1 SEHNR, CDR2 FQNEAQ (reference sequence). The CDR3 is CASSLVPDHGYEQYF. The CDR3, as DNA: TGTGCCAGCAGCTTAGTTCCCGACCACGGCTACGAGCAGTACTTC.

Concerning this clone: Other DNA sequences of this sample code for an identical CDR3. V usage is TRBV9 and J usage is TRBJ2-7; TRBD2 is a possible D gene (5 bases). The germline CDR1 and CDR2 sequences are SGDLS and YYNGEE. The CDR3 has 12 residues. V lost 3 bases to trimming and J lost 4 bases, with 8 bases between them. This chain's CDR3 is CASSGEGYEQYF. CDR3 in DNA: TGTGCCAGCAGCGGAGAGGGTTACGAGCAGTACTTC.

The V gene is TRBV20-1, the J gene TRBJ2-1; weak D call: TRBD2 (6 bases). V shed 1 base and J shed 16 bases, with 14 bases lying between them. Germline loops: CDR1 DFQATT, CDR2 SNEGSKA (reference sequence). The CDR3 has 11 residues. The CDR3: CSARADAGHFF. CDR3 nucleotides: TGCAGTGCTAGAGCCGACGCGGGGCATTTCTTC.

This rearrangement joins TRBV4-1 to TRBJ1-4, with 8 bases matching TRBD1. Trimming took 1 base from V and 2 from J; bases not matched to a gene: 6. This CDR3 has 17 residues. The germline gives CDR1 MGHRA, CDR2 YSYEKL. The DNA for the CDR3 is TGCGCCAGCAGCCAAGGGCCAGGGGGCTACACTAATGAAAAACTGTTTTTT. Translating gives CASSQGPGGYTNEKLFF.

V gene TRBV11-2 combines with J gene TRBJ2-1; D is unclear. Trimming shortened V by 3 bases and J by 10 bases, and 7 bases separated the two germline ends. Germline V gene lookup returns CDR1 SGHAT and CDR2 FQNNGV. This CDR3 is 11 amino acids long. The CDR3 is CASSFGDEQFF. DNA for the CDR3: TGTGCCAGCAGCTTCGGAGACGAGCAGTTCTTC.

Remarks on this clone: Other nucleotide sequences from this sample produce the same CDR3. V gene TRBV5-1 combines with J gene TRBJ1-2; TRBD1 aligns across 7 bases. Germline values: CDR1 SGHRS, CDR2 YFSETQ. V lost 3 bases and J lost 0; bases outside the gene matches: 2. The CDR3 contains 14 residues. CDR3 nucleotide sequence: TGCGCCAGCAGCTGGACAGGCGCTAACTATGGCTACACCTTC. Residues: CASSWTGANYGYTF.

The rearrangement joins TRBV5-1 to TRBJ1-2, with TRBD1 as a possible D gene (5 bases). CDR3 length: 17 residues. V dropped 0 bases and J dropped 5 bases, with 20 bases sitting between them. Germline values: CDR1 SGHRS, CDR2 YFSETQ. The CDR3 sequence: CASSLASRALPFYGYTF. Written as DNA, the CDR3 is TGCGCCAGCAGCTTGGCCTCCAGGGCCCTTCCATTTTATGGCTACACCTTC.

V usage is TRBV9 and J usage is TRBJ1-2, with TRBD1 identical over 12 bases. J gave up 2 bases and V 0 bases, and 11 bases lay outside the gene matches. The CDR3 runs to 19 residues. CDR1 and CDR2 from the germline V gene are SGDLS and YYNGEE. The CDR3: CASSVEGTGTGGANYGYTF. Written as DNA, the CDR3 is TGTGCCAGCAGCGTAGAGGGAACCGGGACAGGGGGCGCGAACTATGGCTACACCTTC.

The genes are TRBV7-8 and TRBJ2-2; perhaps TRBD1 as D (5 bases). The germline gives CDR1 SGHVS, CDR2 FQNEAQ. This CDR3 is built from 16 residues. V dropped 5 bases and J dropped 3 bases, with 16 bases sitting between them. CDR3 nucleotide sequence: TGTGCCAGCAGCGCGACAGAATCAGCCTACACCGGGGAGCTGTTTTTT. Amino acid sequence: CASSATESAYTGELFF.

The chain is built from TRBV23-1 and TRBJ1-1, with unresolved D. TRBV23-1 is designated an ORF whose function remains uncertain. The CDR3 loop spans 14 amino acids. Trimming took 4 bases from V and 1 from J, leaving 10 bases between them. The CDR3 sequence is CASSREKSNTEAFF. The CDR3 DNA follows: TGCGCCAGCAGTCGTGAGAAATCGAACACTGAAGCTTTCTTT.

The V gene is TRBV9, the J gene TRBJ1-5, with unresolved D. In germline, CDR1 is SGDLS, CDR2 YYNGEE. This CDR3 contains 15 residues. The V end lost 0 bases, the J end lost 5 bases, and 12 bases lay between the germline ends. CDR3 sequence reads: CASSVGGRNDQPQHF. The CDR3 bases are TGTGCCAGCAGCGTAGGAGGCAGGAACGATCAGCCCCAGCATTTT. The full variable domain, rest sourced from reference TRBV9 and TRBJ1-5, is DSGVTQTPKHLITATGQRVTLRCSPRSGDLSVYWYQQSLDQGLQFLIQYYNGEERAKGNILERFSAQQFPDLHSELNLSSLELGDSALYFCASSVGGRNDQPQHFGDGTRLSIL.

The rearrangement uses TRBV2 and TRBJ2-5, with 8 bases fitting TRBD2. V shed 4 bases and J 2 bases; nucleotides not matched to a gene: 6. Germline V gene data show CDR1 as SNHLY and CDR2 as FYNNEI. CDR3 length: 15 residues. The CDR3 DNA sequence: TGTGCCAGCAGTGGCGTTAGCGGGGATCAAGAGACCCAGTACTTC. Its protein is CASSGVSGDQETQYF.

The rearrangement joins TRBV4-1 to TRBJ2-1, with D hard to call. The ends were cut back, 3 bases at V and 8 bases at J, with 14 bases in the middle. The CDR3 has 14 amino acids. Per the germline V gene, CDR1 is MGHRA and CDR2 is YSYEKL. CDR3 nucleotide sequence: TGCGCCAGCAGCCAGCCATCGCCTCTAGATGAGCAGTTCTTC. Amino acid sequence: CASSQPSPLDEQFF.

The chain is built from TRBV4-2 and TRBJ2-7; tentatively, D is TRBD1 or TRBD2 (5 bases each). Trimming removed 2 bases from V and 2 bases from J, with 16 bases in between. CDR1 and CDR2 from the germline V gene are LGHNA and YNFKEQ. The CDR3 consists of 16 residues. CDR3 sequence (DNA): TGTGCCAGCAGCCAAAATGGTGGGGACCTAACCTACGAGCAGTACTTC. Translation: CASSQNGGDLTYEQYF.

The chain carries TRBV7-2 and TRBJ2-7; D is unclear. The length of the CDR3 is 15 residues. Trimming removed 1 base from V and 3 bases from J, with 13 bases in between. Germline V gene sequence: CDR1 SGHTA, CDR2 FQGNSA. CDR3 protein: CASSLGISPIYEQYF. The CDR3 DNA sequence: TGTGCCAGCAGCTTAGGTATTAGCCCTATCTACGAGCAGTACTTC.

J is TRBJ2-7 and V is TRBV11-3, with D unclear. V lost 5 bases, J lost 1 base, and 9 bases lay in between. The CDR3 runs to 13 residues. The germline V gene has CDR1 SGHNT and CDR2 YENEEA. CDR3 loop: CASSVTQSYEQYF. In nucleotides, the CDR3 is TGTGCCAGCAGCGTAACCCAATCCTACGAGCAGTACTTC.

The gene calls are TRBV19 and TRBJ2-1; D not resolved. This CDR3 region has 13 residues. The germline gives CDR1 LNHDA, CDR2 SQIVND (reference sequence). The V and J ends lost 3 bases and 6 bases respectively, with 9 bases between them. The CDR3 sequence is CASSISTRNEQFF. Here the CDR3 DNA reads TGTGCCAGTAGTATTTCGACCCGCAATGAGCAGTTCTTC.

The CDR3 nucleotides are TGCGCCAGCAGCCCCCCCGACAGGGGAGATACGCAGTATTTT. It specifies CASSPPDRGDTQYF. The chain links TRBV4-1 to TRBJ2-3, with TRBD1 matching over 8 bases. The germline V gene encodes CDR1 MGHRA and CDR2 YSYEKL. Losses at the gene ends were 4 bases for V and 5 bases for J; bases not matched to a gene: 5. This CDR3 is built from 14 residues.

This clone appeared a single time. The same CDR3 also results from other DNA sequences found in this sample. The chain is built from TRBV7-2 and TRBJ2-7, with 9 bases matching TRBD1. CDR1 and CDR2 from the germline V gene are SGHTA and FQGNSA. V shed 1 base and J 7 bases; nucleotides not matched to a gene: 8. This CDR3 has 15 residues. The CDR3 nucleotides are TGTGCCAGCAGCTTAGGACGGGGACAGGGTTATGAGCAGTACTTC. Its protein is CASSLGRGQGYEQYF.

The V call is TRBV4-1, the J call TRBJ2-3; D uncertain. CDR1 is MGHRA, CDR2 YSYEKL, per germline. Trimming cost V 4 bases and J 2 bases, with 10 bases left between them. The CDR3 has 14 amino acids. The CDR3 loop reads CASSPITVTDTQYF. CDR3 bases: TGCGCCAGCAGCCCCATTACGGTCACAGATACGCAGTATTTT.

The chain links TRBV2 to TRBJ1-4; no reliable D call. The CDR3 length is 14 residues. V was shortened by 4 bases and J by 4 bases, with 10 bases between the two germline ends. Germline V lookup: CDR1 SNHLY, CDR2 FYNNEI. CDR3 sequence: CASSVSVFNEKLFF. The CDR3 DNA sequence: TGTGCCAGCAGTGTCTCAGTGTTTAATGAAAAACTGTTTTTT.

The chain uses TRBV6-5 and TRBJ1-1, with TRBD1 as a possible D gene (5 bases). The CDR3 extends over 14 amino acids. The V end was cut by 2 bases, the J end by 6 bases, with 13 bases between. Looked up from germline, CDR1 is MNHEY and CDR2 is SVGAGI. CDR3 sequence (DNA): TGTGCCAGCAGTTACCGGGAATCGGGGGCTGAAGCTTTCTTT. This sequence encodes CASSYRESGAEAFF.

The J gene is TRBJ2-1, the V gene TRBV15; a possible D gene is TRBD1 (5 bases). The CDR3 is 15 amino acids. The V end lost 0 bases, the J end lost 5 bases, and 11 bases lay between the germline ends. Germline CDR1 is LNHNV and CDR2 is YYDKDF (reference sequence). As DNA, the CDR3 is TGTGCCACCAGCAGAGACAGGGTAGGAAACAATGAGCAGTTCTTC. It is translated as CATSRDRVGNNEQFF.

The genes are TRBV18 and TRBJ1-5, with TRBD1 matching 9 bases. Germline V gene sequence: CDR1 KGHSH, CDR2 LQKENI. V lost 2 bases and J lost 4; bases outside the gene matches: 9. This CDR3 has 17 residues. The CDR3: CASSPNKGQGPNQPQHF. The CDR3 nucleotides read TGTGCCAGCTCACCAAACAAGGGACAGGGCCCGAATCAGCCCCAGCATTTT.

This chain connects TRBV7-6 to TRBJ2-7, with D perhaps TRBD1 (5 bases). V shed 5 bases and J shed 7 bases, with 24 bases lying between them. CDR1 is SGHVS, CDR2 FNYEAQ, per germline. The CDR3 has 16 amino acids. The CDR3 loop reads CASSPETAFGKGEQYF. CDR3 sequence (DNA): TGTGCCAGCAGCCCGGAGACGGCCTTTGGAAAGGGGGAGCAGTACTTC.

The V gene is TRBV6-5, the J gene TRBJ2-7; 7 nucleotides match TRBD1. CDR1 and CDR2 from the germline V gene are MNHEY and SVGAGI. The junction had 7 bases not matched to a gene; V was cut back by 5 bases and J by 0 bases. The CDR3 loop spans 15 amino acids. The CDR3 bases are TGTGCCAGCAGTCCACACCGGGACAGCTCCTACGAGCAGTACTTC. This codes for CASSPHRDSSYEQYF.

CDR3 sequence: CASSFTERNEQFF. CDR3 nucleotides: TGTGCCAGCAGCTTCACGGAGCGCAATGAGCAGTTCTTC. This chain uses TRBV5-8 with TRBJ2-1; the D is unclear. This CDR3 has 13 residues. From germline, CDR1 is SGHTS and CDR2 YDEGEE. V lost 2 bases to trimming and J lost 6 bases, with 9 bases between them.

To note about this clone: Other DNA sequences in the same sample also yield this CDR3. CDR3 protein: CASVGLNTEAFF. The CDR3 coding sequence is TGTGCCAGCGTAGGTCTGAACACTGAAGCTTTCTTT. The chain uses TRBV2 and TRBJ1-1; D is undetermined. CDR3 length: 12 amino acids. The germline V gene encodes CDR1 SNHLY and CDR2 FYNNEI. Trimming cost V 8 bases and J 0 bases, with 7 bases left between them.

This chain uses TRBV4-1 with TRBJ1-1; D gene uncertain. V was cut by 1 base and J by 1 base, with 10 bases left in between. This CDR3 has 15 residues. CDR1 is MGHRA, CDR2 YSYEKL, per germline. This CDR3 is CASSQVQRENTEAFF. CDR3 in DNA: TGCGCCAGCAGCCAAGTCCAGAGGGAGAACACTGAAGCTTTCTTT.

This chain joins TRBV6-1 and TRBJ2-7; tentative D call: TRBD1 (6 bases). This CDR3 has 15 amino acids. The germline gives CDR1 MNHNS, CDR2 SASEGT. V lost 5 bases, J lost 7 bases, and 21 bases lay in between. As DNA, the CDR3 is TGTGCCAGCAGTTTGCTAGTAGGGGGATCGGGGGAGCAGTACTTC. The encoded protein is CASSLLVGGSGEQYF.